These T cell receptor beta chains were read from a single sample in a study of STAT3 mutations in large granular lymphocyte leukemia. Only in-frame clones appear in the TCRdb table, and some are missing; sequencing was by immunoSEQ multiplex PCR. The sample includes 35,000 to 40,000 clones, over 75% of them seen just once. The sample comprised PBMCs. These receptors were taken from a human donor with T large granular lymphocyte leukemia. Some clones in this sample may be carry-over from other donors' samples. The CDR3 runs from the conserved cysteine through the conserved F or W. D genes are given only for firm matches. A clone size is listed for some rows: how often the clone was seen (once, few, many), or a class if it is expanded.

clone_size	d_call	v_call	j_call	cdr3_aa
NA	TRBD1	TRBV7-9	TRBJ2-6	CASSLGTGAGANVLTF
NA	TRBD2	TRBV28	TRBJ2-1	CASLPGGDILIYNEQFF
NA	NA	TRBV7-9	TRBJ1-1	CASSLGPVGDTEAFF
NA	TRBD1	TRBV11-2	TRBJ2-5	CASTPGQAVETQYF
NA	NA	TRBV5-4	TRBJ1-4	CASSFGRGNEKLFF
NA	TRBD1	TRBV30	TRBJ1-5	CAWQGGHSNQPQHF
NA	NA	TRBV30	TRBJ2-7	CAIFPTGGVYEQYF
NA	NA	TRBV18	TRBJ1-2	CASSPDANYGYTF
NA	TRBD2	TRBV5-1	TRBJ2-7	CASSGGTSDLYEQYF
NA	NA	TRBV6-1	TRBJ2-6	CASSADRLGAGANVLTF
once	TRBD1	TRBV4-3	TRBJ2-1	CASSLGTGRRVSYNEQFF
NA	NA	TRBV6-5	TRBJ1-6	CASTQGLGYDSPLHF
once	TRBD1	TRBV18	TRBJ2-1	CASSPGQADNEQFF
NA	NA	TRBV11-2	TRBJ1-2	CASSLPNYGYTF
few	TRBD1	TRBV4-1	TRBJ1-6	CASTGQGNSPLHF
NA	NA	TRBV7-9	TRBJ2-1	CASSAQVEQFF
NA	NA	TRBV9	TRBJ1-2	CASSPTGQVAYTF
NA	NA	TRBV15	TRBJ1-1	CATSRDRAGEAFF
NA	NA	TRBV5-1	TRBJ2-5	CASSRRAGPQETQYF
NA	TRBD1	TRBV14	TRBJ2-1	CASSRGLGTVVENEQFF
NA	NA	TRBV7-9	TRBJ2-3	CASSLGNYPRQYF
NA	TRBD1	TRBV7-9	TRBJ1-4	CASSPDRGEEKLFF
NA	TRBD1	TRBV7-9	TRBJ1-2	CASSLAGTANYGYTF
NA	TRBD1	TRBV29-1	TRBJ1-3	CSVEGTGENTIYF
NA	NA	TRBV25-1	TRBJ2-1	CASSDNGGNYNEQFF
NA	NA	TRBV4-2	TRBJ1-5	CASSQDSGYNQPQHF
NA	TRBD1	TRBV29-1	TRBJ1-1	CSVEDLGRGQIFVNTEAFF
NA	NA	TRBV4-1	TRBJ2-3	CASSQDGIGGTDTQYF
NA	TRBD1	TRBV29-1	TRBJ2-7	CSATGTGSSYEQYF
NA	NA	TRBV7-9	TRBJ1-1	CASAYPTEAFF
NA	NA	TRBV10-3	TRBJ1-1	CAITGEGLNTEAFF
NA	NA	TRBV30	TRBJ1-1	CAWSGQGRDNTEAFF
few	TRBD2	TRBV7-9	TRBJ2-2	CASSLRGTNTGELFF